A selection of T cell receptor beta chains follows, all from one sample in a study of blood T cell repertoires in COVID-19. Clones were read by immunoSEQ multiplex PCR, and TCRdb kept only the in-frame ones, dropping some. Counted here are roughly 200,000 clones, roughly 86% occurring once; the ten biggest clones make up about 2.5%. Sequenced sample: peripheral blood. These receptors were taken from a man in his forties with active or convalescent COVID-19. Both conserved end residues are part of each CDR3. D genes are given only for firm matches. Rows may omit the clone size; those that give it use once, few, many or a size class.

size	J	D	V	CDR3	DNA
.	TRBJ2-3	.	TRBV18	CASSGGPVTDTQYF	TGTGCCAGCTCTGGGGGCCCGGTCACAGATACGCAGTATTTT
.	TRBJ2-1	TRBD2	TRBV29-1	CSVPRGLAGRDEQFF	TGCAGCGTTCCTCGGGGTCTAGCGGGGCGCGATGAGCAGTTCTTC
few	TRBJ1-5	TRBD1	TRBV4-1	CASSHSGTGTQPQHF	TGCGCCAGCAGCCATTCCGGGACAGGGACTCAGCCCCAGCATTTT
.	TRBJ2-2	TRBD2	TRBV18	CASSPKTAGGSGELFF	TGTGCCAGCTCACCTAAGACAGCGGGGGGATCCGGGGAGCTGTTTTTT
.	TRBJ1-4	.	TRBV5-1	CASSLVPSSGPPTNEKLFF	TGCGCCAGCAGCTTGGTCCCATCTTCTGGGCCTCCAACTAATGAAAAACTGTTTTTT
few	TRBJ1-5	.	TRBV6-1	CASSDREGRQPQHF	TGTGCCAGCAGTGACCGGGAGGGGCGACAGCCCCAGCATTTT
once	TRBJ2-5	.	TRBV5-4	CASSILEVAAQYF	TGTGCCAGCAGCATATTGGAGGTCGCGGCCCAGTACTTC
.	TRBJ1-1	TRBD1	TRBV24-1	CATSDGGQGIENTEAFF	TGTGCCACCAGTGATGGGGGACAGGGGATAGAGAACACTGAAGCTTTCTTT
.	TRBJ2-7	TRBD1	TRBV4-1	CASSPSPGQYSYEQYF	TGCGCCAGCAGCCCTTCCCCGGGACAGTATTCCTACGAGCAGTACTTC
.	TRBJ1-6	.	TRBV6-5	CASRETSPLHF	TGTGCCAGCAGGGAGACCTCACCCCTCCACTTT
.	TRBJ1-1	.	TRBV10-3	CAITPTGRGTEAFF	TGTGCCATCACCCCAACAGGGAGGGGCACTGAAGCTTTCTTT
.	TRBJ2-1	TRBD1	TRBV27	CASSRQGAVNEQFF	TGTGCCAGCAGTAGACAGGGTGCGGTCAATGAGCAGTTCTTC
.	TRBJ2-1	TRBD2	TRBV3-1/TRBV3-2	CASSYPGSGGANEQFF	TGTGCCAGCAGCTACCCGGGTAGCGGGGGGGCAAATGAGCAGTTCTTC
once	TRBJ2-3	TRBD2	TRBV24-1	CATSEAGTSPDTQYF	TGTGCCACCAGTGAGGCCGGGACTAGCCCAGATACGCAGTATTTT
once	TRBJ2-7	.	TRBV5-5	CASSLDGTRAYEQYF	TGTGCCAGCAGCTTGGACGGGACAAGAGCCTACGAGCAGTACTTC
.	TRBJ2-5	TRBD1	TRBV28	CASSSRDRLSETQYF	TGTGCCAGCAGTTCACGGGACAGGTTATCAGAGACCCAGTACTTC
.	TRBJ1-2	TRBD1	TRBV19	CASSTFGTGVFGYTF	TGTGCCAGTAGTACCTTTGGGACAGGGGTCTTCGGCTACACCTTC
once	TRBJ2-3	.	TRBV12-5	CASGWGVGPSTDTQYF	TGTGCTAGTGGTTGGGGGGTCGGGCCTAGCACAGATACGCAGTATTTT
.	TRBJ1-5	.	TRBV21-1	CASSRDREVDSNQPQHF	TGTGCCAGCAGCAGAGACAGGGAGGTGGATAGCAATCAGCCCCAGCATTTT
.	TRBJ2-5	.	TRBV20-1	CSASIAAKYQETQYF	TGCAGTGCTAGTATCGCAGCGAAGTACCAAGAGACCCAGTACTTC
.	TRBJ2-7	TRBD2	TRBV13	CASSPNSGGYEQYF	TGTGCCAGCAGCCCAAATAGCGGGGGCTACGAGCAGTACTTC
.	TRBJ1-2	.	TRBV27	CASSFAVSGYGYTF	TGTGCCAGCAGTTTCGCAGTTTCGGGCTATGGCTACACCTTC
.	TRBJ1-6	.	TRBV15	CATSRDRSYNSPLHF	TGTGCCACCAGCAGAGATCGCTCCTATAATTCACCCCTCCACTTT
.	TRBJ2-3	TRBD2	TRBV11-2	CASSFRGGTDTQYF	TGTGCCAGCAGCTTCCGGGGGGGCACAGATACGCAGTATTTT
.	TRBJ2-5	TRBD2	TRBV7-2	CASSPVPLAGKETQYF	TGTGCCAGCAGCCCCGTACCACTAGCGGGGAAAGAGACCCAGTACTTC